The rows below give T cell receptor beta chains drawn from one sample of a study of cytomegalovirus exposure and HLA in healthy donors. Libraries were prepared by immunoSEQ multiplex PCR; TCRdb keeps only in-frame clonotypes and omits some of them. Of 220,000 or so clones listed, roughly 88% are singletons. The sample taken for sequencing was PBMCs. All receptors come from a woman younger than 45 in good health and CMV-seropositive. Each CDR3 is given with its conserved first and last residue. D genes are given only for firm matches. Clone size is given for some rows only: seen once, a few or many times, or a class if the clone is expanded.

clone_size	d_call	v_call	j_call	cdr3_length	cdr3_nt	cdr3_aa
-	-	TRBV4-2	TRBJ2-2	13	TGTGCCAGCATGCGAGATAACACCGGGGAGCTGTTTTTT	CASMRDNTGELFF
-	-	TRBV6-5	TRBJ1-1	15	TGTGCCAGCAGTTATATTCGCGACACAATCACTGAAGCTTTCTTT	CASSYIRDTITEAFF
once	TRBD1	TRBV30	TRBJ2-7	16	TGTGCCTGGAGTCCCAGGGGGCTGAACCCCTCCTACGAGCAGTACTTC	CAWSPRGLNPSYEQYF
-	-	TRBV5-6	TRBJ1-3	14	TGTGCCAGCAGCTTAGTTGGCTCTGGAAACACCATATATTTT	CASSLVGSGNTIYF
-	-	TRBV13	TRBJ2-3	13	TGTGCCAGCAGCACCCGACTAACAGATACGCAGTATTTT	CASSTRLTDTQYF
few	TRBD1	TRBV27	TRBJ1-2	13	TGTGCCAGCAGTTTTAAGGGACAGGGTGAATCCACCTTC	CASSFKGQGESTF
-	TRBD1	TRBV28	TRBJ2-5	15	TGTGCCAGCAGTTTGGGGACAGGGTGGCAAGAGACCCAGTACTTC	CASSLGTGWQETQYF
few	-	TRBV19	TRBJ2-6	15	TGTGCCTCGACGCAGGCGAACTCTGGGGCCAACGTCCTGACTTTC	CASTQANSGANVLTF
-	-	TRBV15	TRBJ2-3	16	TGTGCCACCAGCAGCCGCCGGGCAGGGGGCACAGATACGCAGTATTTT	CATSSRRAGGTDTQYF
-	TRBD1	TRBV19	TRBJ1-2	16	TGTGCCAGTAGCCCCGGCCCCGGGACAGCTAACTATGGCTACACCTTC	CASSPGPGTANYGYTF
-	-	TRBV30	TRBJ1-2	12	TGTGCCTGGAGTGTATCAGGGGTTAGCTACACCTTC	CAWSVSGVSYTF
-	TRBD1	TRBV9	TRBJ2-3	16	TGTGCCAGCAGCAGAACCGGGACAGGGATTCCAGATACGCAGTATTTT	CASSRTGTGIPDTQYF
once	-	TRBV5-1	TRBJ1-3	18	TGCGCCAGCAGCGGAAGCCCTAGCGGGGGGGTGAATGGAAACACCATATATTTT	CASSGSPSGGVNGNTIYF
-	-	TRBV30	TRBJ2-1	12	TGTGCCTGGAGTCCAACCTACAATGAGCAGTTCTTC	CAWSPTYNEQFF
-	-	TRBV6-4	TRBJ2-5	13	TGTGCCAGCAATCGGCTAGTTGGGGAGACCCAGTACTTC	CASNRLVGETQYF
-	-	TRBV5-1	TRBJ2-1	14	TGCGCCAGCAGCTTGCGAGGCGCATACAATGAGCAGTTCTTC	CASSLRGAYNEQFF
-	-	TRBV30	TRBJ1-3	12	TGTGCCTCCCCGGGGGCTGGAAACACCATATATTTT	CASPGAGNTIYF
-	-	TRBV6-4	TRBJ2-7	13	TGTGCCAGCAGTGAGGGGGGGCGCAGCGAGCAGTACTTC	CASSEGGRSEQYF
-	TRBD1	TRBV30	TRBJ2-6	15	TGTGCCTGGATGGGACAGGACTCTGGGGCCAACGTCCTGACTTTC	CAWMGQDSGANVLTF
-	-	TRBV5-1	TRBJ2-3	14	TGCGCCAGCAGCCCTCTCGAGGGATCAGATACGCAGTATTTT	CASSPLEGSDTQYF
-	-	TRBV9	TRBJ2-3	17	TGTGCCAGCAGCGTGGGCCTCGGGCTGGCAAATACAGATACGCAGTATTTT	CASSVGLGLANTDTQYF
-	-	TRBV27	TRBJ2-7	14	TGTGCCAGCAGTTTATCGCTGGGCGCATACGAGCAGTACTTC	CASSLSLGAYEQYF
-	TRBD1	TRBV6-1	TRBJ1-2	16	TGTGCCAGCAGTGAATGGGGGCACACAGGGGTGGATGGCTACACCTTC	CASSEWGHTGVDGYTF
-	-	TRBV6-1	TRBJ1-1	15	TGTGCCAGCAGTGAAAGGACAGAGTTGAACACTGAAGCTTTCTTT	CASSERTELNTEAFF
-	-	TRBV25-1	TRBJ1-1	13	TGTGCCAGCAGTGACCGAGGGGCGGGGGGAGCTTTCTTT	CASSDRGAGGAFF
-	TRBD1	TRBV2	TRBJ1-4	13	TGTGCCAGCACCGGACAGGCGCTAGAAAAACTGTTTTTT	CASTGQALEKLFF
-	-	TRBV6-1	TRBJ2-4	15	TGTGCCACCCGGACTGGAGCGATAGCCAAAAACATTCAGTACTTC	CATRTGAIAKNIQYF
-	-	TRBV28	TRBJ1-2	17	TGTGCCAGCAGTTTCAGACAGCCCTTAAGACTATCATATGGCTACACCTTC	CASSFRQPLRLSYGYTF
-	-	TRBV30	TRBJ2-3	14	TGTGCCTGGACCAGGGACTCCCGCACAGATACGCAGTATTTT	CAWTRDSRTDTQYF
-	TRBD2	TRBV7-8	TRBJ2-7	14	TGTGCCAGCAGCTTAGCGGGAGGGCCGGGCGAGCAGTACTTC	CASSLAGGPGEQYF
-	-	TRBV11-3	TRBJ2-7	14	TGTGCCAGCAGCTTAGATCTGCAGACCTACGAGCAGTACTTC	CASSLDLQTYEQYF
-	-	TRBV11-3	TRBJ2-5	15	TGTGCCAGCAGCTTAGATTGGGGCAGCCAAGAGACCCAGTACTTC	CASSLDWGSQETQYF
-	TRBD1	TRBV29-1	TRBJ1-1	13	TGCAGCGCAACCGGGACAGGCGTCACTGAAGCTTTCTTT	CSATGTGVTEAFF